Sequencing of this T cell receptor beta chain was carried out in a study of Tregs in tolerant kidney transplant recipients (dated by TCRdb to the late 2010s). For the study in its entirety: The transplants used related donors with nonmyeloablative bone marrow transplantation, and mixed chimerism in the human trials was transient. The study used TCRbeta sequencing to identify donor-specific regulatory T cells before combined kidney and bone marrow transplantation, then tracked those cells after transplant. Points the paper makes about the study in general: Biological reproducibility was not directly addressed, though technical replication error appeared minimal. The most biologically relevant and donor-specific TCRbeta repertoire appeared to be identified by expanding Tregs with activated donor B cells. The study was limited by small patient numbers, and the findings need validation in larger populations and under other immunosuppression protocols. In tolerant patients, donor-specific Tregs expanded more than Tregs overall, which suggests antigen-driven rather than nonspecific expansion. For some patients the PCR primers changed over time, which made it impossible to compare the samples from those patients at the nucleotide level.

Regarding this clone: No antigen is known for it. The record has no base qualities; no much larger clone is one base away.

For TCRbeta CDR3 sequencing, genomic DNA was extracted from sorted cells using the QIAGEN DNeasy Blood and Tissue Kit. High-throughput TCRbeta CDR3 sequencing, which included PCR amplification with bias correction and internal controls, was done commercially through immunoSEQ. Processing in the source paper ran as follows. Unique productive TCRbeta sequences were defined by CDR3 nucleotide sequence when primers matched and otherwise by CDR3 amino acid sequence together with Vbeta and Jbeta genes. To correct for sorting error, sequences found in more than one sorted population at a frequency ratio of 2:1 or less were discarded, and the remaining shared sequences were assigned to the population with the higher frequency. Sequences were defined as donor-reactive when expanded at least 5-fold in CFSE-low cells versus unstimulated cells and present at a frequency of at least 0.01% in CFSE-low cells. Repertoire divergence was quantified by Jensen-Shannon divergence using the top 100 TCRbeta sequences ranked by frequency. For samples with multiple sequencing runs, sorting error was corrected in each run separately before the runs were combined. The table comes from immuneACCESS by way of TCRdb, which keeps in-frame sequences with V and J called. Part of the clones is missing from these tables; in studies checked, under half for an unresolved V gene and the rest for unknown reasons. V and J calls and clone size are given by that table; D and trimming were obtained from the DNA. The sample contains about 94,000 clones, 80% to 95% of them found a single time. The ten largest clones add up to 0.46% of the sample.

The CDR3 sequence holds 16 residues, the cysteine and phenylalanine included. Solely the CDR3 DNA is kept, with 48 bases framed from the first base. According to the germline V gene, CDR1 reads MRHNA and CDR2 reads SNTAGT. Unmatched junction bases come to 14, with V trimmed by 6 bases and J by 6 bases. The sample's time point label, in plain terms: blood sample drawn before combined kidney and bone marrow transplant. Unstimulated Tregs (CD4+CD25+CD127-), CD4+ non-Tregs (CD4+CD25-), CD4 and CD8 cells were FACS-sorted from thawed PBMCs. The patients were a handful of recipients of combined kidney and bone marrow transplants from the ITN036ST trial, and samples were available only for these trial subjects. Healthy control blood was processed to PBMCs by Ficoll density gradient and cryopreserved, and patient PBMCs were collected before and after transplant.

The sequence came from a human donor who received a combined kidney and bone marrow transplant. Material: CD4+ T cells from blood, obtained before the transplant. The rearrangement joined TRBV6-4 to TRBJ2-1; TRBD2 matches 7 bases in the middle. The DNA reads TGTGCCAGCAGCGCCCAATCGGGAGGTGGAGGCAATGAGCAGTTCTTC. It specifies CASSAQSGGGGNEQFF.